What follows are 17 T cell receptor beta chains derived from one specimen sequenced in a study of blood T cell repertoires in COVID-19 (TCRdb year 2020). Library construction relied on the immunoSEQ multiplex PCR assay. Drawn from immuneACCESS, this table holds only the in-frame rearrangements with V and J called that TCRdb kept. Clones are partly lost; checked studies trace under half to an unresolved V gene and leave the rest unexplained. Present in this sample are more than 95,000 clones, roughly 85% of which were seen just once. The top ten hold less than 8.5% of the sample. Material for sequencing was peripheral blood. Receptor source: a man at least 80 years old with active or convalescent COVID-19.

The chain links TRBV4-1 to TRBJ2-1; 12 bases fit TRBD2. V lost 3 bases to trimming and J lost 7 bases; unmatched junction nucleotides: 7. The CDR3 extends over 16 amino acids. Germline V gene lookup returns CDR1 MGHRA and CDR2 YSYEKL. The CDR3 loop is CASSQETSGRGNEQFF. In DNA form, the CDR3 reads TGCGCCAGCAGCCAGGAGACTAGCGGGAGAGGTAATGAGCAGTTCTTC.

In the case of this clone: Other DNA sequences in the sample encode the same CDR3. V and J are TRBV11-3 and TRBJ2-2; 10 nucleotides align to TRBD2. The ends lost 6 bases at V and 1 base at J; junction bases unmatched: 8. Germline values: CDR1 SGHNT, CDR2 YENEEA. CDR3 length: 17 amino acids. The CDR3 DNA sequence: TGTGCCAGCAGTCCCCACCGACTAGCGGGGAACACCGGGGAGCTGTTTTTT. It codes for CASSPHRLAGNTGELFF.

This clone was seen just once. CDR3 residues: CAWSRPGPHGYTF. In DNA form, the CDR3 reads TGTGCCTGGAGTCGTCCAGGGCCCCATGGCTACACCTTC. The V gene is TRBV30, the J gene TRBJ1-2; tentatively, D is TRBD1 (5 bases). With 2 bases removed from V and 6 bases from J, the gap between germline ends came to 13 bases. CDR1 is GTSNPN and CDR2 is SVGIG in the germline V gene (reference sequence). This CDR3 has 13 residues.

The V gene is TRBV9, the J gene TRBJ1-1; no clear D gene. V lost 2 bases and J 10 bases, leaving 18 bases between the germline ends. Germline CDR1 is SGDLS and CDR2 is YYNGEE. CDR3 length equals 14 residues. The CDR3 coding sequence is TGTGCCAGCAGCGTGCTGGACGGTGCGAGCGGAGCTTTCTTT. It yields the protein CASSVLDGASGAFF. The full variable domain, completed using reference TRBV9 and TRBJ1-1, is DSGVTQTPKHLITATGQRVTLRCSPRSGDLSVYWYQQSLDQGLQFLIQYYNGEERAKGNILERFSAQQFPDLHSELNLSSLELGDSALYFCASSVLDGASGAFFGQGTRLTVV.

This clone showed up just once. The rearrangement joins TRBV7-3 to TRBJ2-1; 12 bases match TRBD2. V lost 5 bases to trimming and J lost 7 bases; unmatched junction nucleotides: 12. This CDR3 region has 17 residues. Germline CDR1 reads SGHTA; CDR2 reads FQGTGA. The CDR3 loop is CASSPNSLAGGDNEQFF. The CDR3 coding sequence is TGTGCCAGCAGCCCTAATTCACTAGCGGGGGGCGATAATGAGCAGTTCTTC.

The chain has TRBV19 and TRBJ1-2; TRBD1 might be the D (5 bases). In germline, CDR1 is LNHDA, CDR2 SQIVND (reference sequence). The CDR3 runs to 13 residues. Trimming removed 3 bases at V and 8 bases at J, with 13 bases between. The chain's CDR3 is CASSINRQTGYTF. CDR3 in DNA: TGTGCCAGTAGTATCAACAGGCAAACCGGCTACACCTTC.

The chain couples TRBV30 to TRBJ1-2; D possibly corresponds to TRBD1 (5 bases). CDR3 length: 11 amino acids. Germline V CDR1 and CDR2: GTSNPN, SVGIG (reference sequence). Trimming pared 2 bases from V and 8 bases from J, leaving 9 bases between. The CDR3 reads CAWSTGWGYTF. The CDR3 DNA reads TGTGCCTGGAGTACAGGATGGGGCTACACCTTC.

The chain combines TRBV29-1 with TRBJ1-2, with D unclear. Germline CDR1 is SQVTM and CDR2 is ANQGSEA. Trimming stripped 5 bases from V and 0 bases from J, with 7 bases between. The CDR3 sequence is 12 residues long. The CDR3 is CSVLPANYGYTF. DNA of the CDR3: TGCAGCGTTCTCCCAGCTAACTATGGCTACACCTTC.

The chain joins TRBV6-5 to TRBJ1-1; no reliable D call. V was pared by 6 bases and J by 1 base, with 12 bases between. The CDR3 sequence is 14 residues long. CDR1 and CDR2 (germline): MNHEY, SVGAGI. The CDR3 region has the DNA TGTGCCAGCAGGCTTGAACTCCGGAACACTGAAGCTTTCTTT. This gives the protein CASRLELRNTEAFF.

The chain has TRBV6-5 and TRBJ1-5; possibly TRBD1 for D (6 bases). The CDR3 runs 15 residues. Per the germline V gene, CDR1 is MNHEY and CDR2 is SVGAGI. V was clipped by 7 bases and J by 2 bases, with 15 bases between them. This CDR3 reads CASTHSGDGNQPQHF. CDR3 nucleotides: TGTGCCAGCACCCACTCAGGGGATGGCAATCAGCCCCAGCATTTT.

CDR3 in amino acids: CASSNAGRDIGYGYTF. The CDR3 DNA reads as TGTGCCAGCAGCAACGCCGGACGGGACATTGGCTATGGCTACACCTTC. V gene TRBV28 combines with J gene TRBJ1-2; a possible D gene is TRBD1 (6 bases). The CDR3 is 16 residues long. Looked up from germline, CDR1 is MDHEN and CDR2 is SYDVKM. Trimming cost V 6 bases and J 4 bases, with 21 bases left between them.

The CDR3 protein is CAILPGAGTEAFF. DNA of the CDR3: TGTGCAATCCTCCCAGGGGCAGGGACTGAAGCTTTCTTT. The chain couples TRBV5-4 to TRBJ1-1; TRBD1 is a possible D gene (6 bases). The CDR3 extends over 13 amino acids. Germline V gene sequence: CDR1 SGHNT, CDR2 YYREEE (reference sequence).

V is TRBV11-3 and J is TRBJ2-3; 8 bases line up with TRBD2. V lost 4 bases, J lost 4 bases, and 10 bases stayed unmatched. This CDR3 has 16 residues. Germline CDR1 SGHNT, CDR2 YENEEA. CDR3 protein: CASSSNGRAGADTQYF. The CDR3 DNA reads as TGTGCCAGCAGCTCTAACGGGAGGGCCGGGGCAGATACGCAGTATTTT. Using reference TRBV11-3 and TRBJ2-3 for the parts outside the CDR3, the full variable domain is EAGVVQSPRYKIIEKKQPVAFWCNPISGHNTLYWYLQNLGQGPELLIRYENEEAVDDSQLPKDRFSAERLKGVDSTLKIQPAELGDSAVYLCASSSNGRAGADTQYFGPGTRLTVL.

The V call is TRBV19, the J call TRBJ1-4; D is undetermined. Germline lookup yields CDR1 LNHDA and CDR2 SQIVND (reference sequence). V was pared by 6 bases and J by 8 bases, with 16 bases between. The CDR3 has 14 residues. This CDR3 is CASSTDNISEKLFF. The CDR3 nucleotides read TGTGCCAGTAGCACAGATAACATATCGGAAAAACTGTTTTTT.

The chain employs TRBV18 and TRBJ2-7, with D tentatively TRBD1 (5 bases). The CDR3 is 14 amino acids. CDR1 and CDR2 (germline): KGHSH, LQKENI. V gave up 4 bases and J gave up 0 bases, with 10 bases separating them. Written as DNA, the CDR3 is TGTGCCAGCTCACGCCAGGGAAACTCCTACGAGCAGTACTTC. It codes for CASSRQGNSYEQYF.

The rearrangement joins TRBV11-2 to TRBJ1-2, with D tentatively TRBD1 (6 bases). V gave up 6 bases and J gave up 4 bases, with 12 bases separating them. CDR1 is SGHAT and CDR2 is FQNNGV in the germline V gene. The CDR3 runs 13 residues. The CDR3, as DNA: TGTGCCAGCAGTCCGGACAGACCCTATGGCTACACCTTC. This gives the protein CASSPDRPYGYTF.

This chain uses TRBV7-9 with TRBJ2-1; D perhaps matches TRBD1 (6 bases). Germline V gives CDR1 SEHNR, CDR2 FQNEAQ (reference sequence). Trimming took 9 bases from V and 3 from J, leaving 12 bases between them. The CDR3 spans 13 residues. CDR3 sequence: CASSGTNYNEQFF. CDR3 DNA: TGTGCCAGTTCCGGGACAAACTACAATGAGCAGTTCTTC. Variable domain in full (rest from reference TRBV7-9 and TRBJ2-1): DTGVSQNPRHKITKRGQNVTFRCDPISEHNRLYWYRQTLGQGPEFLTYFQNEAQLEKSRLLSDRFSAERPKGSFSTLEIQRTEQGDSAMYLCASSGTNYNEQFFGPGTRLTVL.